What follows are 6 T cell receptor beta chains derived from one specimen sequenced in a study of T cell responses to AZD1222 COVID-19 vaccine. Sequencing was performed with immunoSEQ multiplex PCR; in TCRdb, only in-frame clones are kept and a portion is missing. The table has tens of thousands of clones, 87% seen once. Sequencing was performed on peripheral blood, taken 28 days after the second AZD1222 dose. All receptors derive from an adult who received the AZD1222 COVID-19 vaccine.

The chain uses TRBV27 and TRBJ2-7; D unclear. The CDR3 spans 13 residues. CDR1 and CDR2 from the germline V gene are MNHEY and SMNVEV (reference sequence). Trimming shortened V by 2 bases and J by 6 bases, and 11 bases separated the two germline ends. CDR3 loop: CASSLIPPLEQYF. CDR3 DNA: TGTGCCAGCAGTTTAATCCCCCCCCTCGAGCAGTACTTC.

As DNA, the CDR3 is TGTGCCAGCAGTTTATACCAGGACAGGGGTCTTAGCTCCTACGAGCAGTACTTC. It is translated as CASSLYQDRGLSSYEQYF. This rearrangement joins TRBV28 to TRBJ2-7; 9 nucleotides agree with TRBD1. From germline, CDR1 is MDHEN and CDR2 SYDVKM. J gave up 0 bases and V 1 base, and 10 bases lay outside the gene matches. The CDR3 contains 18 residues.

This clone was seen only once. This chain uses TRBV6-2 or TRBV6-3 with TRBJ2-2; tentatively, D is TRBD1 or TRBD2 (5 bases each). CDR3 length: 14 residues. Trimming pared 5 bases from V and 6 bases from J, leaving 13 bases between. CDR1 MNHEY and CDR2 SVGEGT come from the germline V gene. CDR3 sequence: CASSHGLGAGELFF. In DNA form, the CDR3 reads TGTGCCAGCAGTCACGGGCTGGGGGCCGGGGAGCTGTTTTTT.

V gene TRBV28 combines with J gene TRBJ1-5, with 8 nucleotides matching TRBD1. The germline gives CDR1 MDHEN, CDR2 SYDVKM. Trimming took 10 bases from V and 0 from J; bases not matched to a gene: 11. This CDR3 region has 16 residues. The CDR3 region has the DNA TGTGCCATTACCGGGACAGGACCTAATAGCAATCAGCCCCAGCATTTT. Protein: CAITGTGPNSNQPQHF.

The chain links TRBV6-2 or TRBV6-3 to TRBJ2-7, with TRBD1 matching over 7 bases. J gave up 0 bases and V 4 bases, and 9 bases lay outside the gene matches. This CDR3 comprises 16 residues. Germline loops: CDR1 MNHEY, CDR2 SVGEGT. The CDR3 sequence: CASSSHRGPISYEQYF. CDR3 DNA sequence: TGTGCCAGCAGTTCGCACAGGGGACCTATCTCCTACGAGCAGTACTTC.

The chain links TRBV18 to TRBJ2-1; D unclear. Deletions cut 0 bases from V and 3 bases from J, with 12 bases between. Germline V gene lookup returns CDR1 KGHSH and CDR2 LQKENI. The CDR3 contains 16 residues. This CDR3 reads CASSPPGQTLYNEQFF. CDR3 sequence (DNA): TGTGCCAGCTCACCACCGGGCCAGACTCTCTACAATGAGCAGTTCTTC.